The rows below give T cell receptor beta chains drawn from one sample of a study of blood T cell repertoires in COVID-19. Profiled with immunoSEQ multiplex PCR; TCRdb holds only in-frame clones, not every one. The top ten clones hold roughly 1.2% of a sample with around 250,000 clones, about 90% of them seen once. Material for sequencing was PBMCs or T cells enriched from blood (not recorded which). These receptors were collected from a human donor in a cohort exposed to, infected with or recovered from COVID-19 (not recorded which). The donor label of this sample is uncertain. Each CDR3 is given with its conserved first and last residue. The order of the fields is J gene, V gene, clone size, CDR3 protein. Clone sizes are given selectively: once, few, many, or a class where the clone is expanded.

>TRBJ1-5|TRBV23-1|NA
CASILGTGTQPPHF
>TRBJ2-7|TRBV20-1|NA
CSAPIQGGQYF
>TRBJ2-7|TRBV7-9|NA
CASSASGGYEQYF
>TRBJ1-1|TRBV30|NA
CAWSVNGDSRLNTEAFF
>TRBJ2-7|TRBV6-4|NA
CASSDHSRGLEQYF
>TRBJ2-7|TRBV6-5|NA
CASAPRADPTYEQYF
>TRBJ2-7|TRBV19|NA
CASSISVSYEQYF
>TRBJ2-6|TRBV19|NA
CASSMLLSSGANVLTF
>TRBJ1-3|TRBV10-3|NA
CAISPGQLSSGNTIYF
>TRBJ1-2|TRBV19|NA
CASRRQVYGYTF
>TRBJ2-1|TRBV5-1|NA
CASSREGLAGGWNEQFF
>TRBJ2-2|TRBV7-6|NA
CASSFSGVTGELFF
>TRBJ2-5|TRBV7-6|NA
CASSEKGQQETQYF
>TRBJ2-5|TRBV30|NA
CAWSGYFETQYF
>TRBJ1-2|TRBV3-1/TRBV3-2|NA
CASSPRTGGGYGYTF
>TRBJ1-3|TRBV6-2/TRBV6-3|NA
CASSYSGTAAGNTIYF
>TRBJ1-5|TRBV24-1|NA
CATSDASGGPQHF
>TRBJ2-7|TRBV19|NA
CASSIGTGLSYEQYF
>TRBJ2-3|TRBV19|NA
CASRSEGGLTDTQYF
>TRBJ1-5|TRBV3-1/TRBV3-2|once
CASSPTTGAGQPQHF
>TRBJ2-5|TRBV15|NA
CATSPRLAGVERETQYF
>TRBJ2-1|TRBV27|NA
CASSLDRGNYNEQFF
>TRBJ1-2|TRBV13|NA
CASSLDQILNYGYTF
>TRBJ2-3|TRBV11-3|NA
CASSLRLADRTDTQYF
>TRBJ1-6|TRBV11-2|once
CASSLGGRRLYSPLHF
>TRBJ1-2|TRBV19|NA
CASSTDRGSRGYTF
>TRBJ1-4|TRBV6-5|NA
CASSYSGGGNEKLFF
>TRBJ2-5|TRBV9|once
CASSVGFRVGETQYF
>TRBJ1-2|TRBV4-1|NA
CASSQDMATTNYGYTF
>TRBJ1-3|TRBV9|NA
CASSPGTGHLSGNTIYF
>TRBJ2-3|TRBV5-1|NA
CASSLAGGPTDTQYF
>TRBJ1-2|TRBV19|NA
CASRAGGSLPGYTF
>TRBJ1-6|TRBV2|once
CASSEQGQGNSPLHF
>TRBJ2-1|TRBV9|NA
CASSASSGSYNEQFF
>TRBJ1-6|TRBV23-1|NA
CASSQSRQVNSPLHF
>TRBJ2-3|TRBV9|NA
CASSVREGDTQYF
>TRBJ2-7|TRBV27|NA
CASSWTGSGSYEQYF
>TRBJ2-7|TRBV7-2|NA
CASSLVQGQNFF
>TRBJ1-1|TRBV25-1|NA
CASSELGVTNTEAFF
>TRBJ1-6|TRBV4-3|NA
CASSQEVQGARALHF
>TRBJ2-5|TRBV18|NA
CASSPSGIRDSQETQYF
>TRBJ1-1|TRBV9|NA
CASSVEGQGGTEAFF
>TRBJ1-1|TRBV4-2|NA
CASSPTGANTEAFF
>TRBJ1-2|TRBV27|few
CATRGLGYGYTF
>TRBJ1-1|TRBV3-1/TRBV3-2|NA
CASSQTGGYSEAFF
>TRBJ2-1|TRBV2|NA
CASSEGQGAKNEQFF